This T cell receptor beta chain was identified during a study of OX40 agonist ivuxolimab in advanced cancers. The V segment lost 4 bases and the J segment 4 bases; nucleotides outside the gene matches: 7. The germline V gene has CDR1 SGHKS and CDR2 YYEKEE (reference sequence). This CDR3 has 15 amino acids. The protocol was immunoSEQ multiplex PCR, while the TCRdb copy is restricted to in-frame clones and leaves out a portion. Of over 50,000 clones listed, 70% to 90% are singletons. V is TRBV5-5 and J is TRBJ1-5, with 8 bases fitting TRBD1. The receptor was derived from an adult with an advanced solid tumor such as melanoma, head and neck, liver or kidney cancer. Sequencing used CD4+ or CD8+ T cells sorted from blood, obtained in a trial of the OX40 agonist ivuxolimab. CDR3 in amino acids: CASSRQGLGNQPQHF. The DNA for the CDR3 is TGTGCCAGCAGCAGACAGGGGCTCGGGAATCAGCCCCAGCATTTT.